These 21 T cell receptor beta chains were all obtained from the same sample, sequenced in a study of immune heterogeneity within non-small cell lung tumors. A first 10-cycle multiplex round used 32 V-gene and 13 J-gene primers on TCR beta CDR3. MiXCR was run by TCRdb on the multiplex PCR reads, yielding one entry per CDR3 protein. The data hold under 35,000 distinct CDR3 sequences, with around 28% observed a single time. Template material comprised bulk tumor genomic DNA at 450 to 650 ng per sample. The authors collected several far-apart biopsies from each primary tumor during surgery. Their non-small cell lung cancer was newly diagnosed and untreated, and the patients underwent curative surgery. Sequencing was carried out using lung tumor tissue. All receptors come from a man in his forties with non-small cell lung cancer.

V gene TRBV6-2 or TRBV6-3 combines with J gene TRBJ2-3; 9 bases fit TRBD1. The length of the CDR3 is 15 residues. The junction had 12 bases not matched to a gene; V was cut back by 8 bases and J by 6 bases. Per germline, CDR1 MNHEY and CDR2 SVGEGT. The CDR3 nucleotides are TGTGCCAGCCAGTCGCCAGGGACAGGGAGCGATACGCAGTATTTT. As protein: CASQSPGTGSDTQYF.

Many counts were recorded for this clonotype. This chain connects TRBV5-1 to TRBJ2-1, with D perhaps TRBD1 (6 bases). The germline V gene encodes CDR1 SGHRS and CDR2 YFSETQ. The CDR3 is 13 amino acids. Trimming took off 7 bases at V and 10 bases at J, with 18 bases between the two ends. The CDR3 is CASETGTASEQFF. CDR3 sequence (DNA): TGCGCCAGCGAAACAGGGACGGCGTCGGAGCAGTTCTTC.

In this sample, this clonotype turned up a few times. The chain combines TRBV7-2 with TRBJ1-1, with D unresolved. V was trimmed by 4 bases and J by 4 bases, leaving 10 bases between them. Per the germline V gene, CDR1 is SGHTA and CDR2 is FQGNSA. The CDR3 is made up of 13 amino acids. The CDR3 here is CASSSQERTEAFF. CDR3 DNA: TGTGCCAGCAGCTCGCAGGAACGCACTGAAGCTTTCTTT.

This clonotype was counted many times. The V gene is TRBV20-1, the J gene TRBJ2-2; 8 bases line up with TRBD1. This CDR3 is built from 15 residues. Trimming at V came to 6 bases and at J to 6 bases, leaving 12 bases not matched to a gene. The germline CDR1 and CDR2 sequences are DFQATT and SNEGSKA (reference sequence). The CDR3 nucleotides read TGCAGTGCAGAAAAGACAGGGGCGGACGCCGGGGAGCTGTTTTTT. This codes for CSAEKTGADAGELFF.

The chain couples TRBV10-2 to TRBJ1-1, with 9 nucleotides matching TRBD1. V gave up 6 bases and J gave up 2 bases; unmatched junction bases: 4. There are 14 residues in the CDR3. CDR1 WSHSY and CDR2 SAAADI come from the germline V gene. Here the CDR3 DNA reads TGCGCCAGCAGAGGACAGGGGCAAAACACTGAAGCTTTCTTT. Protein sequence: CASRGQGQNTEAFF.

Many counts were recorded for this clonotype. The rearrangement links TRBV28 to TRBJ1-2; 9 bases agree with TRBD1. Germline CDR1 reads MDHEN; CDR2 reads SYDVKM. Germline trimming cut 6 bases from V and 5 bases from J; bases unmatched to any gene: 7. The CDR3 is made up of 14 amino acids. CDR3 loop: CASRVQGARYGYTF. The DNA of the CDR3 is TGTGCCAGCAGGGTACAGGGGGCGCGGTATGGCTACACCTTC.

A word on this clonotype: A much larger clonotype is one base distant, so this may be a read error. This rearrangement joins TRBV5-1 to TRBJ2-2; D is unclear. Germline V gene lookup returns CDR1 SGHRS and CDR2 YFSETQ. This CDR3 region has 13 residues. The CDR3 here is CARSLMKDGELFF. The CDR3, as DNA: TGCGCCAGAAGCTTGATGAAAGACGGGGAGCTGTTTTTT. The whole variable domain, filled in from reference TRBV5-1 and TRBJ2-2, reads KAGVTQTPRYLIKTRGQQVTLSCSPISGHRSVSWYQQTPGQGLQFLFEYFSETQRNKGNFPGRFSGRQFSNSRSEMNVSTLELGDSALYLCARSLMKDGELFFGEGSRLTVL.

Turning to this clonotype: A much more abundant neighbour one base away suggests this may be a read error. The gene calls are TRBV12-3 or TRBV12-4 and TRBJ2-3; 7 bases fit TRBD1. The CDR3 totals 17 residues. J lost 5 bases, V lost 3 bases, and 14 bases had no gene match. In nucleotides, the CDR3 is TGTGCCAGCAGTTTTAGTCAGACAGGGAAATCGGTAGATACGCAGTATTTT. Protein: CASSFSQTGKSVDTQYF.

About this clonotype itself: At one end, the junction sequence differs from germline, possibly due to a read error. The chain employs TRBV5-1 and TRBJ1-2; D might be TRBD1 (5 bases). Germline V gene lookup returns CDR1 SGHRS and CDR2 YFSETQ. The CDR3 extends over 14 amino acids. The CDR3 nucleotides read TGCGCCAGAAGCTTGACAGCAACGAACTATGGCTACACCTTC. Translation: CARSLTATNYGYTF.

The table lists this clonotype with a few counts. The chain couples TRBV3-1 to TRBJ2-2, with 7 nucleotides matching TRBD1. Trimming cost V 6 bases and J 3 bases; bases outside gene matches: 1. This CDR3 comprises 13 residues. Germline lookup yields CDR1 LGHDT and CDR2 YNNKEL (reference sequence). Here the CDR3 reads CASRGGYTGELFF. The CDR3 coding sequence is TGTGCCAGCAGAGGGGGCTACACCGGGGAGCTGTTTTTT.

The J gene is TRBJ2-2, the V gene TRBV20-1; the D is unclear. V lost 6 bases and J lost 0, with 11 bases in between. CDR1 and CDR2 from the germline V gene are DFQATT and SNEGSKA (reference sequence). CDR3 length equals 14 residues. The CDR3 region has the DNA TGCAGTGCCGAGCGACGCCCGAACACCGGGGAGCTGTTTTTT. This translates into CSAERRPNTGELFF.

V and J are TRBV5-1 and TRBJ2-1, with 10 positions matching TRBD1. V lost 5 bases, J lost 10 bases, and 6 bases stayed unmatched. The CDR3 is 13 residues long. The germline gives CDR1 SGHRS, CDR2 YFSETQ. The DNA for the CDR3 is TGCGCCAGCAGTCCGGACAGGGGGGGCGAGCAGTTCTTC. It encodes CASSPDRGGEQFF.

As regards this clonotype: This may arise from a read error, as a much more abundant clone is one base away. The rearrangement uses TRBV11-2 and TRBJ1-3; D gene uncertain. The CDR3 is made up of 14 amino acids. Between the trimmed V and J ends, which lost 5 bases and 9 bases, there was a span of 17 bases. Germline V gene sequence: CDR1 SGHAT, CDR2 FQNNGV. CDR3 coding DNA: TGTGCCAGCAGCACAAGTTCTCCCCGGGGCACCATATATTTT. Translated: CASSTSSPRGTIYF. Together with reference TRBV11-2 and TRBJ1-3, the CDR3 gives the full variable domain: EAGVAQSPRYKIIEKRQSVAFWCNPISGHATLYWYQQILGQGPKLLIQFQNNGVVDDSQLPKDRFSAERLKGVDSTLKIQPAKLEDSAVYLCASSTSSPRGTIYFGEGSWLTVV.

In this sample, this clonotype turned up many times. This CDR3 is CASSLGLDVSDTQYF. In DNA form, the CDR3 reads TGCGCCAGCAGCTTGGGACTAGATGTGTCAGATACGCAGTATTTT. The rearrangement uses TRBV5-1 and TRBJ2-3, with a possible D match to TRBD2 (6 bases). Germline-derived CDR1 and CDR2 are SGHRS and YFSETQ. CDR3 size: 15 residues. The ends were cut back, 0 bases at V and 4 bases at J, with 12 bases in the middle.

This clonotype was counted only a few times. This chain links TRBV24-1 with TRBJ2-2; 7 bases are shared with TRBD1. V shed 2 bases and J 0 bases; nucleotides not matched to a gene: 2. This CDR3 region has 16 residues. Germline V CDR1 and CDR2: KGHDR, SFDVKD. CDR3 in DNA: TGTGCCACCAGTGATTCCGGGACAGCGAACACCGGGGAGCTGTTTTTT. Amino acids: CATSDSGTANTGELFF.

This clonotype came up a few times. A read error may explain this, as a much larger clone is one base away. CDR3 DNA: TGTGCCAGCGGGCGGAACTTGGGGACCTACGAGCAGTACTTC. Its protein is CASGRNLGTYEQYF. The genes are TRBV2 and TRBJ2-7; no clear D gene. V lost 8 bases, J lost 2 bases, and 16 bases lay in between. Germline lookup yields CDR1 SNHLY and CDR2 FYNNEI. CDR3 length: 14 residues.

The chain uses TRBV25-1 and TRBJ2-3; D not resolved. The V gene's germline CDR1 is MGHDK and CDR2 SYGVNS. V lost 2 bases and J 1 base, leaving 4 bases between the germline ends. CDR3 length equals 13 residues. This chain's CDR3 is CASSEPRTDTQYF. DNA for the CDR3: TGTGCCAGCAGTGAACCACGCACAGATACGCAGTATTTT.

The V and J genes are TRBV3-1 and TRBJ2-1; D call uncertain. V lost 1 base and J 6 bases, leaving 10 bases between the germline ends. Germline V gene sequence: CDR1 LGHDT, CDR2 YNNKEL (reference sequence). This CDR3 is built from 14 residues. CDR3 sequence (DNA): TGTGCCAGCAGCCAAGGGGCTCCCCCCAATGAGCAGTTCTTC. As protein: CASSQGAPPNEQFF.

The sample holds a few counts of this clonotype. The chain is built from TRBV11-2 and TRBJ1-4; D is undetermined. Trimming pared 1 base from V and 13 bases from J, leaving 10 bases between. The CDR3 runs to 12 residues. Germline CDR1 reads SGHAT; CDR2 reads FQNNGV. CDR3 DNA: TGTGCCAGCAGCTTAGGGGCTACGGGACTGTTTTTT. Its translation is CASSLGATGLFF.

This clonotype appeared many times. V usage is TRBV19 and J usage is TRBJ2-7, with 9 nucleotides matching TRBD2. CDR1 is LNHDA, CDR2 SQIVND, per germline (reference sequence). This CDR3 region has 16 residues. The V segment lost 2 bases and the J segment 3 bases; nucleotides outside the gene matches: 8. The CDR3 spells CASSIRPSGIYYEQYF. The CDR3 DNA reads as TGTGCCAGTAGTATACGGCCTAGCGGGATTTACTACGAGCAGTACTTC.

This clonotype was counted ten times or more. The chain uses TRBV2 and TRBJ2-2; a weak D match, TRBD2 (5 bases). V was shortened by 3 bases and J by 2 bases, with 19 bases between the two germline ends. This CDR3 is 18 amino acids long. Germline-derived CDR1 and CDR2 are SNHLY and FYNNEI. The CDR3 region is CASSDPGTRFANTGELFF. CDR3 sequence (DNA): TGTGCCAGCAGTGACCCGGGAACTCGATTTGCCAACACCGGGGAGCTGTTTTTT.